This TCR beta chain was found in a study of blood T cell repertoires in COVID-19. Study in general: Material from acute and convalescent COVID-19 was sourced from the United States, Italy and Spain. T cells, B-cell-depleted T cells, or PBMCs supplied cDNA or gDNA.

Assay: immunoSEQ multiplex PCR; the TCRdb copy retains only in-frame clones and omits some. The table lists fewer than 65,000 clones, more than 90% of them singletons. The germline gives CDR1 LNHDA, CDR2 SQIVND (reference sequence). The CDR3 length is 16 residues. V shed 5 bases, J shed 6 bases, and the junction held 12 bases outside the gene matches. The chain has TRBV19 and TRBJ2-1; TRBD2 matches 8 bases. Specimen: peripheral blood. The receptor's source is a man aged 50-59 years with acute or convalescent COVID-19. The CDR3 loop is CASSPGSGRVTNEQFF. The CDR3 DNA follows: TGTGCCAGTAGTCCGGGAAGCGGGAGAGTTACCAATGAGCAGTTCTTC.